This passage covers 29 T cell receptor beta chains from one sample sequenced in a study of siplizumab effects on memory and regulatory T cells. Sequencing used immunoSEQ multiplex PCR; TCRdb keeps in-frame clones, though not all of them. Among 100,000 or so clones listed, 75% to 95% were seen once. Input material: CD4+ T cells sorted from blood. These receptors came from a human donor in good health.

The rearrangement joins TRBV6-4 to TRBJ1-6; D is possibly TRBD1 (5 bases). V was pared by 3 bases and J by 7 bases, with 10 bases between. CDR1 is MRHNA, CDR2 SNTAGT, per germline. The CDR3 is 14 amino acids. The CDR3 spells CASSEWRGNSPLHF. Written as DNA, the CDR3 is TGTGCCAGCAGTGAATGGAGGGGAAATTCACCCCTCCACTTT.

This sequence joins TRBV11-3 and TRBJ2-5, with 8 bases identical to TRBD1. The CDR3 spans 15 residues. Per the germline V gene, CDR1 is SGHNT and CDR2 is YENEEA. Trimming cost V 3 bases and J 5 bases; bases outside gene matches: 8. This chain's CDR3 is CASSFGQGVQETQYF. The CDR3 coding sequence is TGTGCCAGCAGCTTCGGACAGGGTGTTCAGGAGACCCAGTACTTC. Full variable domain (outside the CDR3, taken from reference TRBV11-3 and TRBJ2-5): EAGVVQSPRYKIIEKKQPVAFWCNPISGHNTLYWYLQNLGQGPELLIRYENEEAVDDSQLPKDRFSAERLKGVDSTLKIQPAELGDSAVYLCASSFGQGVQETQYFGPGTRLLVL.

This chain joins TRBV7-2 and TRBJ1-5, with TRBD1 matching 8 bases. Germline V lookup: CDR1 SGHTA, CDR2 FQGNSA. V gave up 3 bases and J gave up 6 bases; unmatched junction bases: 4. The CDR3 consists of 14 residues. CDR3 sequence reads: CASSFFDRGQPQHF. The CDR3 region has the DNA TGTGCCAGCAGCTTTTTCGACAGGGGTCAGCCCCAGCATTTT.

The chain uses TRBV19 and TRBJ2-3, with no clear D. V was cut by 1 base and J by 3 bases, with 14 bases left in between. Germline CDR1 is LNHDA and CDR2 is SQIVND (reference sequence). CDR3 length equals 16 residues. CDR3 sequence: CASSIGSITLTDTQYF. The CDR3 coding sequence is TGTGCCAGTAGTATAGGGTCAATCACCCTTACAGATACGCAGTATTTT.

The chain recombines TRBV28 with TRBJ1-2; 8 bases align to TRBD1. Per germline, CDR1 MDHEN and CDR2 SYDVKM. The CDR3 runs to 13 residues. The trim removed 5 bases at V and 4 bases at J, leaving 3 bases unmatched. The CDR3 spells CASSTGGAYGYTF. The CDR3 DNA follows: TGTGCCAGCAGTACAGGGGGGGCCTATGGCTACACCTTC.

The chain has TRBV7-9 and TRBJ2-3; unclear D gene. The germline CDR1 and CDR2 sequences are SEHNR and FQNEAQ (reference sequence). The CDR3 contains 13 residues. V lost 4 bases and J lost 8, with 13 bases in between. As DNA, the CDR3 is TGTGCCAGCAGCTCGACGGCTAGAGGTACGCAGTATTTT. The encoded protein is CASSSTARGTQYF.

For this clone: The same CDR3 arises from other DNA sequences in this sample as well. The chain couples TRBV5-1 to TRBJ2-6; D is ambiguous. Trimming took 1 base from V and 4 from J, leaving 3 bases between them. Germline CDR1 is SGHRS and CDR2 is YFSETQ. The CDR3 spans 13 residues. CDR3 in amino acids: CASSLSGANVLTF. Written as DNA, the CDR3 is TGCGCCAGCAGCTTGTCCGGGGCCAACGTCCTGACTTTC.

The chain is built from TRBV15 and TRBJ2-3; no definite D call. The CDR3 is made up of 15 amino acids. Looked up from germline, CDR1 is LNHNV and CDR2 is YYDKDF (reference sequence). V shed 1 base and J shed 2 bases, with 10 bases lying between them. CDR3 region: CATSRVRLTTDTQYF. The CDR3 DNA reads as TGTGCCACCAGCAGAGTGCGGTTGACCACAGATACGCAGTATTTT.

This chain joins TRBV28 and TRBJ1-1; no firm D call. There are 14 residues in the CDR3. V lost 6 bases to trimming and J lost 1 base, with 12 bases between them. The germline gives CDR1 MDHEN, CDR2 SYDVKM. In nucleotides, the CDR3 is TGTGCCAGCAGGGAGAGGATACAGAACACTGAAGCTTTCTTT. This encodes CASRERIQNTEAFF.

As DNA, the CDR3 is TGTGCCAGCAGGCAGGGGGGGCTTTACAATGAGCAGTTCTTC. Translation gives CASRQGGLYNEQFF. The V gene is TRBV25-1, the J gene TRBJ2-1, with D perhaps being TRBD1 or TRBD2 (7 bases each). From germline, CDR1 is MGHDK and CDR2 SYGVNS. Trimming removed 6 bases at V and 4 bases at J, with 13 bases between. The CDR3 contains 14 residues.

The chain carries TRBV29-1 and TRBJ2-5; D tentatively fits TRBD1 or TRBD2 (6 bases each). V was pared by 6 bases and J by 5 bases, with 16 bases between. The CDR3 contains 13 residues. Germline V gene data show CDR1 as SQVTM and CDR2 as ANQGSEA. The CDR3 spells CSVTPTGRETQYF. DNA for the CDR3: TGCAGCGTGACCCCCACAGGGAGGGAGACCCAGTACTTC.

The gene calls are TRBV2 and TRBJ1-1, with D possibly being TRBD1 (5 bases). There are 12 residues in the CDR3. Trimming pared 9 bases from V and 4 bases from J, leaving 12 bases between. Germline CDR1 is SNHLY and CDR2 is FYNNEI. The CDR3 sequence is CASSIGTTEAFF. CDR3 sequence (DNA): TGTGCCAGTTCCATAGGGACCACTGAAGCTTTCTTT.

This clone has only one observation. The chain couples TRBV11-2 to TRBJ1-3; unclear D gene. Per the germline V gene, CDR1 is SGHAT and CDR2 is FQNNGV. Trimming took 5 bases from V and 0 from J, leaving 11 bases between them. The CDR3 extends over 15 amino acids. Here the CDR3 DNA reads TGTGCCAGCAGCCCCGGATGGGTCTCTGGAAACACCATATATTTT. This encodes CASSPGWVSGNTIYF.

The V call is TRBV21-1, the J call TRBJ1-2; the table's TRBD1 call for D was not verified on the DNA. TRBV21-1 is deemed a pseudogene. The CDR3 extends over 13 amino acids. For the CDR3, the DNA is TGTGCCAGCAGCAAATTAACAGTTTGTGGCTACACCTTC. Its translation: CASSKLTVCGYTF.

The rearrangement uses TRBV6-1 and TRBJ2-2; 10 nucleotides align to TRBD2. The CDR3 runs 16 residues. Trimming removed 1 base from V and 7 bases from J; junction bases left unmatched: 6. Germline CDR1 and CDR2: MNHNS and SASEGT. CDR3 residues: CASSEGSGGAVGELFF. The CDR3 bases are TGTGCCAGCAGTGAAGGAAGCGGGGGGGCGGTCGGGGAGCTGTTTTTT.

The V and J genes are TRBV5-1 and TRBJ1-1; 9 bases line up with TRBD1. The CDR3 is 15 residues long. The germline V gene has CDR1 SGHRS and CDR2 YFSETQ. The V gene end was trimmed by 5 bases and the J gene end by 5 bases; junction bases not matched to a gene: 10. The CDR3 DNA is TGCGCCAGCAGACCGACAGGGGGGGTTAGGACTGAAGCTTTCTTT. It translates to CASRPTGGVRTEAFF.

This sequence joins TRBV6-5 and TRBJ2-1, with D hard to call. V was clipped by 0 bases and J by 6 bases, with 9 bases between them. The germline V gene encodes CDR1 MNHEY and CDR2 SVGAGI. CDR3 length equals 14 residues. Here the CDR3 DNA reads TGTGCCAGCAGTTACTCGCCCTTACTCAATGAGCAGTTCTTC. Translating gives CASSYSPLLNEQFF.

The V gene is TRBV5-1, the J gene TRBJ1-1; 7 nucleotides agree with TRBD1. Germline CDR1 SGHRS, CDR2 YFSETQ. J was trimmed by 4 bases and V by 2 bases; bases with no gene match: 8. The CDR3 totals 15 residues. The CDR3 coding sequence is TGCGCCAGCAGCTTACAGGGGCCCAGGCTCACTGAAGCTTTCTTT. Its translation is CASSLQGPRLTEAFF.

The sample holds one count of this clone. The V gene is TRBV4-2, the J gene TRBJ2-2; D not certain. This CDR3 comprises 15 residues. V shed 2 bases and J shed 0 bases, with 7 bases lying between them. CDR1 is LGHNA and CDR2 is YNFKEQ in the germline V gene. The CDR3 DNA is TGTGCCAGCAGCCAAAATGGAGCGAACACCGGGGAGCTGTTTTTT. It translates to CASSQNGANTGELFF.

The CDR3 sequence: CASSLSDTQYF. CDR3 DNA: TGTGCCAGCAGCTTATCAGATACGCAGTATTTT. The V call is TRBV11-3, the J call TRBJ2-3; no firm D call. The germline V gene encodes CDR1 SGHNT and CDR2 YENEEA. This CDR3 is built from 11 residues. Deletions cut 2 bases from V and 4 bases from J, with 1 base between.

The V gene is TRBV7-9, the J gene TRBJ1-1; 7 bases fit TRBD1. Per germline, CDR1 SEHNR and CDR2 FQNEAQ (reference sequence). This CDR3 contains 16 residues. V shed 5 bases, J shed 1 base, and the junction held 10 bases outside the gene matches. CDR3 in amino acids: CASSPRQGGTNTEAFF. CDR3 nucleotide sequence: TGTGCCAGCAGCCCCCGACAGGGAGGGACGAACACTGAAGCTTTCTTT.

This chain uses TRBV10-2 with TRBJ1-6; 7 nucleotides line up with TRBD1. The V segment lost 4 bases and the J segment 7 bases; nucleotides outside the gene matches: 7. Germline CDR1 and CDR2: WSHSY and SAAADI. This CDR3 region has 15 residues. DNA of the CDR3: TGCGCCAGCAGTGGGACCGGGACAGCAAATTCACCCCTCCACTTT. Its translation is CASSGTGTANSPLHF.

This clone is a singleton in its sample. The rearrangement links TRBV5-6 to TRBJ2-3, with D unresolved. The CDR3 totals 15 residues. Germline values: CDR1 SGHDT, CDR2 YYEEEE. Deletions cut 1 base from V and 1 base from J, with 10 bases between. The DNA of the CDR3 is TGTGCCAGCAGCTTGCCAGTCATCGGCACAGATACGCAGTATTTT. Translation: CASSLPVIGTDTQYF.

The CDR3 here is CASLPQQGNYGYTF. CDR3 DNA sequence: TGTGCCAGCCTACCCCAACAGGGAAACTATGGCTACACCTTC. The J gene is TRBJ1-2, the V gene TRBV27; D perhaps matches TRBD1 (6 bases). The CDR3 sequence is 14 residues long. Germline CDR1 is MNHEY and CDR2 is SMNVEV (reference sequence). Trimming removed 8 bases at V and 2 bases at J, with 15 bases between.

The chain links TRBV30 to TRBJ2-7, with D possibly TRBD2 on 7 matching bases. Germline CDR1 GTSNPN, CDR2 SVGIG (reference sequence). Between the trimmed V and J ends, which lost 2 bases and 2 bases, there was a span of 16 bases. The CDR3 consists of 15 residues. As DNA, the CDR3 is TGTGCCTGGAGTCTGGGTGGGGGGGCCCCCTACGAGCAGTACTTC. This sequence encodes CAWSLGGGAPYEQYF.

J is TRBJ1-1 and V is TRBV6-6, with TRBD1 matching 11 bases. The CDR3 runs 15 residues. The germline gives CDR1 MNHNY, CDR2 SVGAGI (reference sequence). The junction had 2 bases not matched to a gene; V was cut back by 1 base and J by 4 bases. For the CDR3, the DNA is TGTGCCAGCAGTTACTTGGACAGGGGGCCCACTGAAGCTTTCTTT. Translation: CASSYLDRGPTEAFF.

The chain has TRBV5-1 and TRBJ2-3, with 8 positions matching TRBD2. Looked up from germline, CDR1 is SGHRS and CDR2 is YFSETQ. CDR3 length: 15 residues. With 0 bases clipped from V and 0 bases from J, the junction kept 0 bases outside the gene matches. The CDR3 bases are TGCGCCAGCAGCTTGGTAGCGGGAAGCACAGATACGCAGTATTTT. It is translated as CASSLVAGSTDTQYF.

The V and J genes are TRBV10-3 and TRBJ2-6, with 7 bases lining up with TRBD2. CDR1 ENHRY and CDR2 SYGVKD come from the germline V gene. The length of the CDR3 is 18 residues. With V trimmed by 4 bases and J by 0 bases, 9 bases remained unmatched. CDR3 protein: CAISARGSVSSGANVLTF. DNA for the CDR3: TGTGCCATCAGTGCGCGGGGGAGTGTGAGCTCTGGGGCCAACGTCCTGACTTTC.

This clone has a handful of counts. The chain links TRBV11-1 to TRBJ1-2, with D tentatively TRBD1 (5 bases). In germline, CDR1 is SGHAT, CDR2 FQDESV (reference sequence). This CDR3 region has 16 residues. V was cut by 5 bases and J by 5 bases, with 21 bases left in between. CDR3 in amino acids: CASSPFGAGNFYGYTF. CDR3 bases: TGTGCCAGCAGCCCATTCGGAGCAGGGAATTTTTATGGCTACACCTTC.